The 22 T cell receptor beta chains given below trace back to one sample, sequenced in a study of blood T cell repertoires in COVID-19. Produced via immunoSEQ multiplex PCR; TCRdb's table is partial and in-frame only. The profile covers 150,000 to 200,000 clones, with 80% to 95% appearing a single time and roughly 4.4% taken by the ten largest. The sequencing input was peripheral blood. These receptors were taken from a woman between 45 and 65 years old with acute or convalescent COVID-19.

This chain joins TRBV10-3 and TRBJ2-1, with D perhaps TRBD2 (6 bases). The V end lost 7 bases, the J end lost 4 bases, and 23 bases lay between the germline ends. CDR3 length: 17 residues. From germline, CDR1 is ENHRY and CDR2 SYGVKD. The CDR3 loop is CAIIRWVIGGPYNEQFF. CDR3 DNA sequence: TGTGCCATCATAAGGTGGGTTATCGGGGGTCCTTACAATGAGCAGTTCTTC.

The CDR3 DNA sequence: TGTGCCAGCAGTGGCGGACAGGGGGCGCGGGGCTACACCTTC. This translates into CASSGGQGARGYTF. The gene calls are TRBV2 and TRBJ1-2; 11 bases are shared with TRBD1. Germline CDR1 SNHLY, CDR2 FYNNEI. The CDR3 consists of 14 residues. V shed 4 bases and J 8 bases; nucleotides not matched to a gene: 6.

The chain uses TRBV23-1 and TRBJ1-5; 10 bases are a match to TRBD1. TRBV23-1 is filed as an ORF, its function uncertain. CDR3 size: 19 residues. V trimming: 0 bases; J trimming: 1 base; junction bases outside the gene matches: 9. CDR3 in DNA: TGCGCCAGCAGTCAATCCTGGACAGGGGGAAGGGAGAGCAATCAGCCCCAGCATTTT. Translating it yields CASSQSWTGGRESNQPQHF.

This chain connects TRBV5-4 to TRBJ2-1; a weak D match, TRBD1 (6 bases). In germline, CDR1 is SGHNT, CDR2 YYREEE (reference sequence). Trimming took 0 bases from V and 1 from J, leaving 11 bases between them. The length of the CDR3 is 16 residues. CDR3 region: CASSLAGARSYNEQFF. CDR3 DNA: TGTGCCAGCAGCTTGGCAGGGGCTCGGTCCTACAATGAGCAGTTCTTC.

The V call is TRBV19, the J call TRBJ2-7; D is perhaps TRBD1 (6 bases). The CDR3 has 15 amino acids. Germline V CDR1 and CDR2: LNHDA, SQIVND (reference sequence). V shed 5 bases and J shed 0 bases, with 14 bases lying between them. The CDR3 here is CASSVQGASSYEQYF. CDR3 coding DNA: TGTGCCAGTAGTGTACAGGGCGCGAGCTCCTACGAGCAGTACTTC.

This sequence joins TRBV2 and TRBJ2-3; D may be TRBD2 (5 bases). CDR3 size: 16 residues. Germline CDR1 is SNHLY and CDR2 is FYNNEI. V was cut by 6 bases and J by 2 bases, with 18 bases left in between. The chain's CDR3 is CASSSSGGGLTDTQYF. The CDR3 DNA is TGTGCCAGCAGCTCATCAGGAGGCGGTCTCACAGATACGCAGTATTTT.

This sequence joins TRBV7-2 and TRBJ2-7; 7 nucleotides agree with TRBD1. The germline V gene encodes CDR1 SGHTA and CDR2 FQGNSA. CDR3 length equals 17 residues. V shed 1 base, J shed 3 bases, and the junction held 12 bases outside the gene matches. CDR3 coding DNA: TGTGCCAGCAGCTTAGATTGGACACCCCGGACAGGCTACGAGCAGTACTTC. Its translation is CASSLDWTPRTGYEQYF.

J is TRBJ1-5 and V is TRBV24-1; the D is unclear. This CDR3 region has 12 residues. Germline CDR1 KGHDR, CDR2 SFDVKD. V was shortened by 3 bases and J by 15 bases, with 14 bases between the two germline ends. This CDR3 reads CATSDRLGWWHF. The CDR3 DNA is TGTGCCACCAGTGATCGGCTGGGCTGGTGGCATTTT.

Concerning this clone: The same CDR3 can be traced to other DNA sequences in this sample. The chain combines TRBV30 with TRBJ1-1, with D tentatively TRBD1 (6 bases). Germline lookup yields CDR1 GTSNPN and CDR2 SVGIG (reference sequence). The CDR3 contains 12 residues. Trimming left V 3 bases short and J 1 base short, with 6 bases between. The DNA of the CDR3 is TGTGCCTGGAGACAGGGGAACACTGAAGCTTTCTTT. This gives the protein CAWRQGNTEAFF.

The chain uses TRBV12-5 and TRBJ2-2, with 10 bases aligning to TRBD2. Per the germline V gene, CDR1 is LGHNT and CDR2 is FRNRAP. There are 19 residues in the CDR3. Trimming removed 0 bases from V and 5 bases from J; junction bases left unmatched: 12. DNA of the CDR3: TGTGCTAGTGGTTTGGTACTTTTAGCGGGGGGCCCCAAAACCGGGGAGCTGTTTTTT. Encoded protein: CASGLVLLAGGPKTGELFF.

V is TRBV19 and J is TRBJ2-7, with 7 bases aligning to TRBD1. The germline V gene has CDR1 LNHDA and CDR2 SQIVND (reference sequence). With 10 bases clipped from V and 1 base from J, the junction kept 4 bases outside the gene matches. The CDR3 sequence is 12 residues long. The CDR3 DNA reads TGTGCCACCCGGGACAGATCCTACGAGCAGTACTTC. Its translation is CATRDRSYEQYF.

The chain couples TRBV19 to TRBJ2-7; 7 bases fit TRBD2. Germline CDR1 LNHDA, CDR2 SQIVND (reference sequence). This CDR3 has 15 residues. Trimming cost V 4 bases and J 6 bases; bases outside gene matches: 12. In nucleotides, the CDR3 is TGTGCCAGTAGTAAGGCTAGCGGTTTGACTGCCGAGCAGTACTTC. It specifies CASSKASGLTAEQYF.

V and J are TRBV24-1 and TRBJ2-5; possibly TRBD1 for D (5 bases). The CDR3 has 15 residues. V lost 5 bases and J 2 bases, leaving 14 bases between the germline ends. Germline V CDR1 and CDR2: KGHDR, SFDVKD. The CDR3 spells CATSVRGLGQETQYF. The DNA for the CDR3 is TGTGCCACCAGTGTTAGGGGTTTGGGGCAAGAGACCCAGTACTTC.

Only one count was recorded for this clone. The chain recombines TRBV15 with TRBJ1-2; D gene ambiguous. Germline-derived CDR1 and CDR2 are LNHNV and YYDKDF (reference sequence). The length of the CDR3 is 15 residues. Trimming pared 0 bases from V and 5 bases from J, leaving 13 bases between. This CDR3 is CATSREGLKGYGYTF. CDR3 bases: TGTGCCACCAGCAGAGAAGGACTCAAGGGTTATGGCTACACCTTC.

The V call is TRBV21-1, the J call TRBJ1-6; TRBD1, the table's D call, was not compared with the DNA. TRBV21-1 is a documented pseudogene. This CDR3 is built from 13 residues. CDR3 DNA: TGTGCCGCGCCTCGGGACAGGGTTTCACCCCTCCACTTT. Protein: CAAPRDRVSPLHF.

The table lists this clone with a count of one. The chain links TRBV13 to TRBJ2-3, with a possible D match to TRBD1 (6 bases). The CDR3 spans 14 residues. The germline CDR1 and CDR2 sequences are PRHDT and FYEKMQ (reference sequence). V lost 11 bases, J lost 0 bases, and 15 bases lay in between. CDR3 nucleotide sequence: TGTGCCCCCAGGACAGCCCCTAGCACAGATACGCAGTATTTT. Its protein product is CAPRTAPSTDTQYF.

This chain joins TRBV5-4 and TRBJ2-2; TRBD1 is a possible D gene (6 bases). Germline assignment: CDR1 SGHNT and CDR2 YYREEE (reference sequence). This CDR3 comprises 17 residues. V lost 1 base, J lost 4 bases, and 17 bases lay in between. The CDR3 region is CASSLRPYRESTGELFF. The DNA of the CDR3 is TGTGCCAGCAGCTTGAGGCCCTACAGGGAGAGCACCGGGGAGCTGTTTTTT.

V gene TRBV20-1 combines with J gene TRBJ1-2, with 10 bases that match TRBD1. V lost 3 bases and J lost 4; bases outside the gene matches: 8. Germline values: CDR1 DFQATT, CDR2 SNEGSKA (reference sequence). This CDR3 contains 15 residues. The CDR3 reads CSASPRDRGPYGYTF. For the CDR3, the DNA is TGCAGTGCTAGTCCCCGGGACAGGGGCCCCTATGGCTACACCTTC.

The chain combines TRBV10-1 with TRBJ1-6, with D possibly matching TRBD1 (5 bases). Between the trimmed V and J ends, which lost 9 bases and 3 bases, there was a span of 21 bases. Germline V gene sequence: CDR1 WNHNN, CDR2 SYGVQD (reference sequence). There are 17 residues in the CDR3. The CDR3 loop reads CARSGGDGQNYNSPLHF. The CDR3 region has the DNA TGCGCCAGGTCTGGTGGAGACGGACAAAACTATAATTCACCCCTCCACTTT.

CDR3 sequence reads: CATSDEGGYYGYTF. DNA for the CDR3: TGTGCCACCAGTGATGAGGGAGGATACTATGGCTACACCTTC. This chain joins TRBV24-1 and TRBJ1-2; unclear D gene. V lost 3 bases, J lost 3 bases, and 10 bases lay in between. There are 14 residues in the CDR3. Germline V gene data show CDR1 as KGHDR and CDR2 as SFDVKD.

For the CDR3, the DNA is TGCAGTGCCAGTAGGGTAGGGGTCATTTATAATTCACCCCTCCACTTT. It translates to CSASRVGVIYNSPLHF. The V and J genes are TRBV20-1 and TRBJ1-6; D might be TRBD1 (5 bases). The CDR3 runs 16 residues. V gave up 6 bases and J gave up 4 bases, with 19 bases separating them. Looked up from germline, CDR1 is DFQATT and CDR2 is SNEGSKA (reference sequence).

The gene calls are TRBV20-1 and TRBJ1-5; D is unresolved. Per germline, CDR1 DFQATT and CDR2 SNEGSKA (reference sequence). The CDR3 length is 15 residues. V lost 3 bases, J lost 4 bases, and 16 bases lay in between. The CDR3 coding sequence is TGCAGTGCTAGTCAAGCGGAAATGGGGAATCAGCCCCAGCATTTT. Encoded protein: CSASQAEMGNQPQHF.